The source of this T cell receptor (beta chain) is a study of T cell repertoires in aging, cancer and after chemotherapy. Study background: Donor ages fell into six groups from 30 or younger up to 70 or older.

Multiplex touch-down PCR with TRB-A/B primers amplified rearranged V-D-J TRB sequences. TCRdb passed the multiplex PCR reads through MiXCR, listing each CDR3 protein once. The data contain over 3,500 distinct CDR3 sequences, around 30% of them singletons. Peripheral blood genomic DNA, not sorted cells or RNA, was the template. The germline V gene has CDR1 PRHDT and CDR2 FYEKMQ (reference sequence). CDR3 length: 15 residues. With respect to this clonotype: One end of the junction is discordant with germline, which a read error may explain.

Sequencing used blood. This clonotype originated in a human donor with a solid tumor. The chain employs TRBV13 and TRBJ2-3; D is possibly TRBD2 (5 bases). CDR3 bases: TGCGCCAGCAGCTTGAGGGTAGGAGGCACAGATACGCAGTATTTT. Protein product: CASSLRVGGTDTQYF.